The rows below give T cell receptor beta chains drawn from one sample of a study of cytomegalovirus exposure and HLA in healthy donors. The data were produced by immunoSEQ multiplex PCR, yet TCRdb's version contains in-frame clones alone and is incomplete. Found here are 95,000 to 150,000 clones, 74% of them singletons; the top ten hold about 4%. The specimen was PBMCs. The receptors shown here come from a woman aged 45-65 years in good health and CMV-seropositive. The CDR3 runs from the conserved cysteine through the conserved F or W. A D gene is named only where the DNA matches it firmly. Clone sizes are given selectively: once, few, many, or a class where the clone is expanded.

V: TRBV7-9; J: TRBJ2-7; D: TRBD2; size: NA; DNA: TGTGCCAGCAGCGGGGGGGGACTTTTTTACTTC; CDR3: CASSGGGLFYF
V: TRBV9; J: TRBJ1-3; D: TRBD1; size: NA; DNA: TGTGCCAGCAGCGCAGGACAGGGGATCCTAAGAAACACCATATATTTT; CDR3: CASSAGQGILRNTIYF
V: TRBV2; J: TRBJ2-1; D: NA; size: NA; DNA: TGTGCCAGCAGTGGGTCGGCTATCAGGGTGGAGTTCTTC; CDR3: CASSGSAIRVEFF
V: TRBV30; J: TRBJ2-7; D: TRBD1; size: NA; DNA: TGTGCCTGGAGCCGCACAGGGGGCAACTCCTACGAGCAGTACTTC; CDR3: CAWSRTGGNSYEQYF
V: TRBV19; J: TRBJ1-6; D: NA; size: NA; DNA: TGTGCCAGTAGTATAGACCAGGATTCACCCCTCCACTTT; CDR3: CASSIDQDSPLHF
V: TRBV6-1; J: TRBJ1-2; D: NA; size: NA; DNA: TGTGCCAGCAGTGATGAACAGGCCACCCGCGAGGGCTACACCTTC; CDR3: CASSDEQATREGYTF
V: TRBV7-9; J: TRBJ2-5; D: NA; size: NA; DNA: TGTGCCAGCAGCTTTATCAGGGATGGGGAGACCCAGTACTTC; CDR3: CASSFIRDGETQYF
V: TRBV9; J: TRBJ1-6; D: NA; size: NA; DNA: TGTGCCAGCAGCGCCTTGGGGGGGGCCTCCTATAATTCACCCCTCCACTTT; CDR3: CASSALGGASYNSPLHF
V: TRBV27; J: TRBJ2-1; D: NA; size: NA; DNA: TGTGCCAGCAGTTTATTTGTCCCAGGGGATTATGAGCAGTTCTTC; CDR3: CASSLFVPGDYEQFF
V: TRBV6-1; J: TRBJ2-1; D: TRBD2; size: NA; DNA: TGTGCCAGCAGTGACGGGGTAGCGGGGGGGGGCGAGCAGTTCTTC; CDR3: CASSDGVAGGGEQFF
V: TRBV19; J: TRBJ1-2; D: TRBD1; size: once; DNA: TGTGCCAGTAGTATACCTGTAAGTCGGACAGGAGACTATGGCTACACCTTC; CDR3: CASSIPVSRTGDYGYTF
V: TRBV30; J: TRBJ1-2; D: NA; size: once; DNA: TGTGCCTGGAATACAGGGCTCTATGGCTACACCTTC; CDR3: CAWNTGLYGYTF
V: TRBV25-1; J: TRBJ1-1; D: NA; size: few; DNA: TGTGCCAGCAGTGACGACAGTTACACTGAAGCTTTCTTT; CDR3: CASSDDSYTEAFF
V: TRBV5-4; J: TRBJ1-1; D: NA; size: NA; DNA: TGTGCCAGCAGCTTGGTGGCGAACACTGAAGCTTTCTTT; CDR3: CASSLVANTEAFF
V: TRBV19; J: TRBJ2-7; D: NA; size: NA; DNA: TGTGCCAGTAGCGGGACTGAATACGAGCAGTACTTC; CDR3: CASSGTEYEQYF
V: TRBV18; J: TRBJ1-5; D: TRBD1; size: NA; DNA: TGTGCCAGCTCACCGGTAGAAGTGACAGGGGGCAATCAGCCCCAGCATTTT; CDR3: CASSPVEVTGGNQPQHF
V: TRBV19; J: TRBJ1-2; D: NA; size: NA; DNA: TGTGCCAGTAGTATCCCGGCAGGGGCTAACTATGGCTACACCTTC; CDR3: CASSIPAGANYGYTF
V: TRBV7-7; J: TRBJ2-2; D: TRBD1; size: NA; DNA: TGTGCCAGCAGCTTGTCCCGGGACAGGGCAATGGCCGGGGAGCTGTTTTTT; CDR3: CASSLSRDRAMAGELFF
V: TRBV2; J: TRBJ2-7; D: NA; size: NA; DNA: TGTGCCAGCAGTGAACTTTTCACTCCGACCTACGAGCAGTACTTC; CDR3: CASSELFTPTYEQYF
V: TRBV4-3; J: TRBJ2-3; D: TRBD1; size: once; DNA: TGCGCCAGCAGCCAACTCACAGGGGGGCTGCCCCGCACAGATACGCAGTATTTT; CDR3: CASSQLTGGLPRTDTQYF
V: TRBV5-4; J: TRBJ1-1; D: NA; size: NA; DNA: TGTGCCAGCAGCTTGCGGACTGAAGCTTTCTTT; CDR3: CASSLRTEAFF
V: TRBV6-5; J: TRBJ2-7; D: TRBD2; size: NA; DNA: TGTGCCAGCAGTTACGGAGGCGGGGGGGGATACGAGCAGTACTTC; CDR3: CASSYGGGGGYEQYF
V: TRBV2; J: TRBJ1-5; D: NA; size: NA; DNA: TGTGCCAGCAGTGGGGTTGTAGGGAGTCAGCCCCAGCATTTT; CDR3: CASSGVVGSQPQHF
V: TRBV5-5; J: TRBJ1-6; D: TRBD1; size: NA; DNA: TGTGCCAGCAACCCCGGGACAGGGTTTTCACCCCTCCACTTT; CDR3: CASNPGTGFSPLHF
V: TRBV5-1; J: TRBJ2-7; D: TRBD1; size: NA; DNA: TGCGCCAGCAGCTCCGGGACAGCACGCTACGAGCAGTACTTC; CDR3: CASSSGTARYEQYF
V: TRBV5-1; J: TRBJ1-6; D: NA; size: NA; DNA: TGCGCCAGCAGCCTATATGCGGGGGCGCGCAATTCACCCCTCCACTTT; CDR3: CASSLYAGARNSPLHF
V: TRBV19; J: TRBJ2-7; D: NA; size: NA; DNA: TGTGCCAGTAGTTCCTACAACGGGATCTACTACGAGCAGTACTTC; CDR3: CASSSYNGIYYEQYF
V: TRBV6-1; J: TRBJ1-5; D: TRBD1; size: NA; DNA: TGTGCCAGCCGTCGACAGGGAATGGGCAATCAGCCCCAGCATTTT; CDR3: CASRRQGMGNQPQHF
V: TRBV7-2; J: TRBJ2-5; D: TRBD2; size: NA; DNA: TGTGCCAGCAGCACTAGCGGGGGAGGGACCCAGTACTTC; CDR3: CASSTSGGGTQYF
V: TRBV10-1; J: TRBJ2-3; D: TRBD2; size: NA; DNA: TGCGCCAGCAGTGAGACTAGCGGGGACACAGATACGCAGTATTTT; CDR3: CASSETSGDTDTQYF
V: TRBV7-7; J: TRBJ2-2; D: NA; size: NA; DNA: TGTGCCAGCAGCCTCAGAGGGGGATATAACACCGGGGAGCTGTTTTTT; CDR3: CASSLRGGYNTGELFF
V: TRBV4-2; J: TRBJ2-3; D: TRBD2; size: NA; DNA: TGTGCCAGCAGCCGTATGAATAGCGGGGGTTCGGATACGCAGTATTTT; CDR3: CASSRMNSGGSDTQYF
V: TRBV7-9; J: TRBJ2-7; D: TRBD1; size: NA; DNA: TGTGCCAGCAGCTTATCGACAGGGGGCTTATACGAGCAGTACTTC; CDR3: CASSLSTGGLYEQYF
V: TRBV27; J: TRBJ2-1; D: NA; size: NA; DNA: TGTGCCAGCAGTCCGCGTTCCTACAATGAGCAGTTCTTC; CDR3: CASSPRSYNEQFF
V: TRBV2; J: TRBJ2-5; D: NA; size: NA; DNA: TGTGCCAGCAGTGACTGGGCGGGGCGGGTGGAGACCCAGTACTTC; CDR3: CASSDWAGRVETQYF
V: TRBV28; J: TRBJ2-1; D: NA; size: once; DNA: TGTGCCAGCCGGACGCGGGGGCCAAGCTCCTACAATGAGCAGTTCTTC; CDR3: CASRTRGPSSYNEQFF